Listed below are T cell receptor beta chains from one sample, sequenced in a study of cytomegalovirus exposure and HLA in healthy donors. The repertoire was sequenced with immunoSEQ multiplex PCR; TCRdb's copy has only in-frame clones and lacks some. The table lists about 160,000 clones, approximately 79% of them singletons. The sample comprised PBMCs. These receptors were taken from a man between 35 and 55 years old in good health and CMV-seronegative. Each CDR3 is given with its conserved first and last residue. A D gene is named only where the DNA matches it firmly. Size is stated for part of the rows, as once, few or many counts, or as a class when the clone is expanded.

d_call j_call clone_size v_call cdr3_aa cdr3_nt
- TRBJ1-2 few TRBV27 CASREEAEWGGPYGYTF TGTGCCAGCAGAGAGGAGGCAGAGTGGGGTGGGCCTTATGGCTACACCTTC
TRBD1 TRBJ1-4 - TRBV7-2 CASSPGQGAANEKLFF TGTGCCAGCAGCCCGGGACAGGGGGCGGCTAATGAAAAACTGTTTTTT
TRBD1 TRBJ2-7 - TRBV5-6 CASSLGQGHEQYF TGTGCCAGCAGCCTAGGACAGGGCCACGAGCAGTACTTC
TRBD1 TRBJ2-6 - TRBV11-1 CASSPDRVDSGANVLTF TGTGCCAGCAGTCCTGACAGGGTCGACTCTGGGGCCAACGTCCTGACTTTC
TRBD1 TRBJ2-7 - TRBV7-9 CSSSGTGEEQYF TGTTCCAGCAGCGGGACAGGGGAAGAGCAGTACTTC
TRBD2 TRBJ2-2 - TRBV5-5 CASSGTSAGTGELFF TGTGCCAGCAGCGGCACTAGCGCCGGCACCGGGGAGCTGTTTTTT
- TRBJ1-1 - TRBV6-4 CASSELSAFF TGTGCCAGCAGTGAGTTGTCGGCTTTCTTT
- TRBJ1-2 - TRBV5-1 CASSSLPGGPDGYTF TGCGCCAGCAGCTCCCTGCCAGGAGGGCCCGATGGCTACACCTTC
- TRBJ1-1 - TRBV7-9 CASLHNYITEAFF TGTGCCAGCCTACACAACTACATTACTGAAGCTTTCTTT
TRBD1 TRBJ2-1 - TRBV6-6 CASSNRDSGRPYEQFF TGTGCCAGCAGTAATCGGGACAGTGGGCGCCCTTATGAGCAGTTCTTC
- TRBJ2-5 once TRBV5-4 CASSLPRGKETQYF TGTGCCAGCAGCCTTCCCAGGGGTAAAGAGACCCAGTACTTC
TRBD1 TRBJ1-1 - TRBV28 CASSRDRGPEAFF TGTGCCAGCAGTAGAGACAGGGGGCCTGAAGCTTTCTTT
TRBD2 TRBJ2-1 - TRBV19 CASSFYSGGSYNEQFF TGTGCCAGTAGTTTCTATAGCGGGGGCTCCTACAATGAGCAGTTCTTC
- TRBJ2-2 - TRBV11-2 CASSFRTAPNTGELFF TGTGCCAGCAGCTTCCGGACTGCCCCGAACACCGGGGAGCTGTTTTTT
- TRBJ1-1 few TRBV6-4 CASSTQGFRAFF TGTGCCAGCAGTACCCAGGGGTTCAGGGCTTTCTTT
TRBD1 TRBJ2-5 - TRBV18 CASSDTGTGVKTQYF TGTGCCAGCTCAGATACCGGGACAGGGGTCAAGACCCAGTACTTC
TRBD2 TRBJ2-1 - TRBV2 CASRLASSYNEQFF TGTGCCAGCAGACTAGCGAGCTCCTACAATGAGCAGTTCTTC
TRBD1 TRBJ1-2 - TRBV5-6 CASSGTGFGYGYTF TGTGCCAGCAGCGGGACAGGGTTCGGCTATGGCTACACCTTC
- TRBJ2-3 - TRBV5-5 CASSPPIQASTDTQYF TGTGCCAGCAGCCCGCCCATCCAGGCTAGCACAGATACGCAGTATTTT
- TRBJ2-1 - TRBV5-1 CASSRGASDEQFF TGCGCCAGCAGCCGTGGGGCTAGCGATGAGCAGTTCTTC
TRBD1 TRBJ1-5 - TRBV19 CASSTPGTGVNQPQHF TGTGCCAGTAGTACACCCGGGACAGGAGTCAATCAGCCCCAGCATTTT
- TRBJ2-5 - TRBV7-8 CASSVQGLGAFGETQYF TGTGCCAGCAGCGTCCAGGGGTTGGGGGCGTTTGGAGAGACCCAGTACTTC
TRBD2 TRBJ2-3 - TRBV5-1 CASSLARAGGGTDTQYF TGCGCCAGCAGCTTGGCTCGTGCGGGGGGTGGGACAGATACGCAGTATTTT
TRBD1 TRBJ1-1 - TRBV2 CASCRSGGGNTEAFF TGTGCCAGCTGTCGGTCAGGGGGAGGGAACACTGAAGCTTTCTTT
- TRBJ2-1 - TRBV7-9 CASSLVTANYNEQFF TGTGCCAGCAGCTTAGTGACAGCGAACTACAATGAGCAGTTCTTC